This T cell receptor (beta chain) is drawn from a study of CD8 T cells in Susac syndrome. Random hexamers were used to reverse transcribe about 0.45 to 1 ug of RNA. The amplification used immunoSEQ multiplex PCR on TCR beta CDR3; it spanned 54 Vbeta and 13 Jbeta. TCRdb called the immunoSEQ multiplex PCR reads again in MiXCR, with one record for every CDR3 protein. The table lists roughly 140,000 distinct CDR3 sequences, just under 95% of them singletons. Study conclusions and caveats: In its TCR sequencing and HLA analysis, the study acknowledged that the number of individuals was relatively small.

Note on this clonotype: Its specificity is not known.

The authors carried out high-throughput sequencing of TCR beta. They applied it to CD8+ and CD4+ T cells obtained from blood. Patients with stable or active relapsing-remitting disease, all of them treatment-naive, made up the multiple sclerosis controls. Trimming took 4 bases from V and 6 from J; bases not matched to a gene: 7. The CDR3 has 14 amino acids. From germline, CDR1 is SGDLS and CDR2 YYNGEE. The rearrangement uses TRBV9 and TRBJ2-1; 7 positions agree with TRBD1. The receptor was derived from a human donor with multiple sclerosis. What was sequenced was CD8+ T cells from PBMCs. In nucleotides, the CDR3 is TGTGCCAGCAGCCCATCCGACAGGGCCAATGAGCAGTTCTTC. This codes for CASSPSDRANEQFF.